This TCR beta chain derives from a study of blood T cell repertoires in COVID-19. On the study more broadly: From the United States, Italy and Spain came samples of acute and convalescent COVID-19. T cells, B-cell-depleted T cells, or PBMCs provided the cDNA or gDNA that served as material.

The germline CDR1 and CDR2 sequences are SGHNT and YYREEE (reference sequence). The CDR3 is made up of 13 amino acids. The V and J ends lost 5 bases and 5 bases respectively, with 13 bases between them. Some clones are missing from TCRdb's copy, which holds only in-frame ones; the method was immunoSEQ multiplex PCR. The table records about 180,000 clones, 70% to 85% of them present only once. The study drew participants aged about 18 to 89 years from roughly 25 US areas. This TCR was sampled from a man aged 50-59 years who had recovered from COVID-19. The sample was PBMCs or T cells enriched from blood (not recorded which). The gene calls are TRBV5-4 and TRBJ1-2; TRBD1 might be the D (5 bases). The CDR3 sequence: CASRTGRGYGYTF. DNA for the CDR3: TGTGCCAGCAGGACCGGGAGGGGATATGGCTACACCTTC.